The T cell receptor (beta chain) described here comes from a study of T cell responses to AZD1222 COVID-19 vaccine. Study-wide findings and caveats: Donors were largely white British and mainly female; clonal diversity was possibly underestimated. Seropositive AZD1222 recipients at baseline numbered only five to seven. Regions 160-218 and 743-854 dominated among vaccine-associated CD4 TCRs spanning spike.

Profiled with immunoSEQ multiplex PCR; TCRdb holds only in-frame clones, not every one. The sample lists under 120,000 clones, 92% seen once, with 1% to 1.5% in the top ten. The CDR3 runs 16 residues. Looked up from germline, CDR1 is SQVTM and CDR2 is ANQGSEA. Trimming removed 6 bases at V and 1 base at J, with 18 bases between. As concerns this clone: The antigen is not known.

The genes are TRBV29-1 and TRBJ2-2, with D possibly TRBD2 on 6 matching bases. This receptor was identified in an adult in good health. The sequencing here drew on peripheral blood, taken on day 0 of AZD1222 vaccination. CDR3 protein: CSVDDQSGLNTGELFF. CDR3 nucleotide sequence: TGCAGCGTAGACGACCAAAGCGGGCTGAACACCGGGGAGCTGTTTTTT.